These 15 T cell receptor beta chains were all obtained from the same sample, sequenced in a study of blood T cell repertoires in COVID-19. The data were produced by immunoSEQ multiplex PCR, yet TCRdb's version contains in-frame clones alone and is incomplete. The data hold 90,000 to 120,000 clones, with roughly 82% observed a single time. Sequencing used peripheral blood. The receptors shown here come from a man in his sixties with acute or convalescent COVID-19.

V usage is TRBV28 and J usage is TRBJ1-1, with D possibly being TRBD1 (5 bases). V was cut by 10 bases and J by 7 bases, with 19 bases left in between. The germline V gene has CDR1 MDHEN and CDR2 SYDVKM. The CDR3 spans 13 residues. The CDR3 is CATWIPQTDEAFF. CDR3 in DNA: TGTGCCACCTGGATCCCCCAGACAGATGAAGCTTTCTTT.

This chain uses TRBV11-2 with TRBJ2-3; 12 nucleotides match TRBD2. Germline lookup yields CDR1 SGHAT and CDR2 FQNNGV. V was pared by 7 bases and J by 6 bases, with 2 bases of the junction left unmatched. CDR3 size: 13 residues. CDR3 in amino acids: CASKLAGGDTQYF. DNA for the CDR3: TGTGCCAGCAAGCTAGCGGGAGGGGATACGCAGTATTTT.

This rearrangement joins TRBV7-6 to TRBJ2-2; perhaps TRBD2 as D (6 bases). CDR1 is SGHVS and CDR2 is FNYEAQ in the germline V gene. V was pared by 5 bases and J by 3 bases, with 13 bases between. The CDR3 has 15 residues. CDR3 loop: CASSQRLVDTGELFF. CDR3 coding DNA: TGTGCCAGCAGCCAGAGACTAGTGGACACCGGGGAGCTGTTTTTT.

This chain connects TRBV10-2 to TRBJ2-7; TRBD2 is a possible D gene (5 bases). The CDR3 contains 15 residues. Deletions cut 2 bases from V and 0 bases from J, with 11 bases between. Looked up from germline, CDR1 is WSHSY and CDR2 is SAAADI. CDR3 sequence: CASSEPGLDSYEQYF. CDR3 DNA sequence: TGCGCCAGCAGTGAGCCGGGGTTGGACTCCTACGAGCAGTACTTC.

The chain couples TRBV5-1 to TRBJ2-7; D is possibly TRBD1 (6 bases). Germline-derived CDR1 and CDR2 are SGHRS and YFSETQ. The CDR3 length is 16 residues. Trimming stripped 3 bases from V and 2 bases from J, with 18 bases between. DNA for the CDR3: TGCGCCAGCAGCTGGGACAAAGCCGGACCCACCTACGAGCAGTACTTC. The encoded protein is CASSWDKAGPTYEQYF.

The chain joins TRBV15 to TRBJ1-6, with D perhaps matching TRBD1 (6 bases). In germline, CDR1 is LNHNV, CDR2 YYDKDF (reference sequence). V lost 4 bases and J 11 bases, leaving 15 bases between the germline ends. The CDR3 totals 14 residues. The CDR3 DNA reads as TGTGCCACCAGCAATCTACAGGGTTCCGCACCCCTCCACTTT. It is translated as CATSNLQGSAPLHF.

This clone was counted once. CDR3 sequence reads: CASSLNEAPRKGYTF. CDR3 nucleotide sequence: TGTGCCAGCAGCCTAAACGAAGCTCCTAGGAAGGGCTACACCTTC. V and J are TRBV3-1 (or the pseudogene TRBV3-2) and TRBJ1-2; D gene unclear. V lost 4 bases and J 8 bases, leaving 20 bases between the germline ends. The CDR3 has 15 residues. In germline, CDR1 is LGHDT, CDR2 YNNKEL (reference sequence).

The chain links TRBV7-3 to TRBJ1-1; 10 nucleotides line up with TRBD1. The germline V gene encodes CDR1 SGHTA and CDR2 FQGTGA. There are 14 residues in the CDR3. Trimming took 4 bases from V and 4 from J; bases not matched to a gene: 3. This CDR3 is CASSWDRGSTEAFF. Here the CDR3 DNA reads TGTGCCAGCAGCTGGGACAGGGGAAGCACTGAAGCTTTCTTT.

CDR3 in DNA: TGTGCCAGCAGTCCTTGGACTAGCGGGGCGGATACGCAGTATTTT. It yields the protein CASSPWTSGADTQYF. The V and J genes are TRBV27 and TRBJ2-3; 12 nucleotides align to TRBD2. Trimming at V came to 5 bases and at J to 6 bases, leaving 6 bases not matched to a gene. This CDR3 spans 15 amino acids. CDR1 and CDR2 from the germline V gene are MNHEY and SMNVEV (reference sequence).

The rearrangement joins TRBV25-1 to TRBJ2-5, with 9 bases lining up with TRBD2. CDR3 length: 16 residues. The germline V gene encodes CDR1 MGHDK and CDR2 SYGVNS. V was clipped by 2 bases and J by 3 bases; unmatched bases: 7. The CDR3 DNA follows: TGTGCCAGCAGTGAAAATAGCGGGGGCCTTAAAGAGACCCAGTACTTC. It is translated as CASSENSGGLKETQYF.

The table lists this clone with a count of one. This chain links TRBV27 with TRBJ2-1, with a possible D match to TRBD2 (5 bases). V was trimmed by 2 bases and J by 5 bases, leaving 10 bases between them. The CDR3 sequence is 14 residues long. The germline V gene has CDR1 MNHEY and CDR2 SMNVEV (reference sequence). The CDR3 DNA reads TGTGCCAGCAGTTTAGCAGAGGGAAACAATGAGCAGTTCTTC. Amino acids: CASSLAEGNNEQFF.

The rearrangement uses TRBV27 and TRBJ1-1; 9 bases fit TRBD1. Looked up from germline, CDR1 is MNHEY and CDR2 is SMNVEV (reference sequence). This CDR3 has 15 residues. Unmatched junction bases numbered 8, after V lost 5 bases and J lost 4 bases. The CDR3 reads CASSMFTGGFTEAFF. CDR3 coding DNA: TGTGCCAGCAGTATGTTTACAGGGGGCTTCACTGAAGCTTTCTTT.

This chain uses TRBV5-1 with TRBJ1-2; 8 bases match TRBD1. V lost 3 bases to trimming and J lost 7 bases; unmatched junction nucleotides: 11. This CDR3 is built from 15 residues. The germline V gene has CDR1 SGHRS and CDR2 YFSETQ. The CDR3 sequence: CASSSASQGAGGYTF. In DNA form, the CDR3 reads TGCGCCAGCAGCTCTGCCAGTCAGGGGGCGGGTGGCTACACCTTC.

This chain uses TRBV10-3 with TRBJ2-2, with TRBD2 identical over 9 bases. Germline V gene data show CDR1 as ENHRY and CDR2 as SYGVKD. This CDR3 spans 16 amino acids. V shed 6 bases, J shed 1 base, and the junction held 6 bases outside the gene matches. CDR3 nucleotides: TGTGCCATCAGCGTCATTAGCGGGGGGAACACCGGGGAGCTGTTTTTT. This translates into CAISVISGGNTGELFF.

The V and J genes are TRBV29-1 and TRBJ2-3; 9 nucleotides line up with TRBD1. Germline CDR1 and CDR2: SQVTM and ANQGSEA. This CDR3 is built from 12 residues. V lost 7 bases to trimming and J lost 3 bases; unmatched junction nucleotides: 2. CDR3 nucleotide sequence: TGCAGCGGGGACAGGGAAACAGATACGCAGTATTTT. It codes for CSGDRETDTQYF.